This T cell receptor (beta chain) was recovered during a study of T cell responses to AZD1222 COVID-19 vaccine. Points from the study as a whole: The reported proportion of spike-specific TCRs targeting unmutated variant regions was nearly half.

This clone has a handful of counts. What it recognizes is unknown. The germline CDR1 and CDR2 sequences are LNHDA and SQIVND (reference sequence). The CDR3 spans 14 residues. The V gene lost 5 bases and the J gene lost 0 bases, with 10 bases spanning the gap. Assay used: immunoSEQ multiplex PCR; TCRdb lists only in-frame clones, some missing. The sample yields 74,000 or so clones, roughly 84% seen once. The J gene is TRBJ1-1, the V gene TRBV19; D is uncertain. This TCR came from an adult in good health. The sequencing used peripheral blood, collected on day 0 of AZD1222 vaccination. CDR3 coding DNA: TGTGCCAGTAGTCGAAGGACGGTGAACACTGAAGCTTTCTTT. Protein product: CASSRRTVNTEAFF.